One sample yielded the 19 T cell receptor beta chains listed below, sequenced in a study of blood T cell repertoires in COVID-19. Sequencing used immunoSEQ multiplex PCR; TCRdb keeps in-frame clones, though not all of them. The sample includes roughly 200,000 clones, 75% to 90% of them seen just once. Material for sequencing was PBMCs or T cells enriched from blood (not recorded which). These receptors all come from a woman in her 30s who had been exposed to COVID-19.

This chain's CDR3 is CASRLSSSPTGAYEQYF. The DNA for the CDR3 is TGTGCCAGCAGGCTTAGCTCGTCCCCGACAGGGGCCTACGAGCAGTACTTC. V is TRBV5-4 and J is TRBJ2-7; 8 bases line up with TRBD1. J gave up 2 bases and V 5 bases, and 15 bases lay outside the gene matches. This CDR3 is built from 17 residues. The germline gives CDR1 SGHNT, CDR2 YYREEE (reference sequence).

The chain has TRBV7-8 and TRBJ1-2; 10 positions agree with TRBD1. With V trimmed by 5 bases and J by 5 bases, 17 bases remained unmatched. This CDR3 is built from 18 residues. Per the germline V gene, CDR1 is SGHVS and CDR2 is FQNEAQ. CDR3 sequence: CASSTPSGTGVIGYGYTF. The DNA of the CDR3 is TGTGCCAGCAGCACCCCCTCCGGGACAGGGGTGATAGGGTATGGCTACACCTTC.

The DNA of the CDR3 is TGTGCCAGCAGCACCAGAGGGCCGAACTATGAAAAACTGTTTTTT. Protein sequence: CASSTRGPNYEKLFF. This rearrangement joins TRBV3-1 (or the pseudogene TRBV3-2) to TRBJ1-4; no clear D gene. The V end was cut by 5 bases, the J end by 6 bases, with 16 bases between. In germline, CDR1 is LGHDT, CDR2 YNNKEL (reference sequence). The CDR3 contains 15 residues.

This chain uses TRBV11-2 with TRBJ1-5; D is uncertain. Germline CDR1 and CDR2: SGHAT and FQNNGV. V dropped 2 bases and J dropped 0 bases, with 8 bases sitting between them. The CDR3 is 15 amino acids. The CDR3 protein is CASSLSAGSNQPQHF. The CDR3 DNA reads as TGTGCCAGCAGCTTATCGGCAGGTAGCAATCAGCCCCAGCATTTT.

The chain employs TRBV27 and TRBJ2-5; no clear D. From germline, CDR1 is MNHEY and CDR2 SMNVEV (reference sequence). This CDR3 has 16 amino acids. V gave up 5 bases and J gave up 6 bases, with 22 bases separating them. CDR3 in amino acids: CASSPLGLGVEKTQYF. The CDR3 nucleotides read TGTGCCAGCAGTCCACTTGGTTTGGGCGTCGAAAAGACCCAGTACTTC.

J is TRBJ1-2 and V is TRBV2; possibly TRBD1 for D (6 bases). From germline, CDR1 is SNHLY and CDR2 FYNNEI. The V end lost 6 bases, the J end lost 0 bases, and 11 bases lay between the germline ends. The CDR3 consists of 14 residues. CDR3 sequence (DNA): TGTGCCAGCAGCTACAGGGAAACTAACTATGGCTACACCTTC. Residues: CASSYRETNYGYTF.

The V and J genes are TRBV5-6 and TRBJ2-3, with TRBD1 as a possible D gene (5 bases). CDR3 size: 14 residues. CDR1 and CDR2 (germline): SGHDT, YYEEEE. Trimming shortened V by 0 bases and J by 4 bases, and 9 bases separated the two germline ends. The CDR3 DNA reads TGTGCCAGCAGCTTGGCTTTCAGGGCAGATACGCAGTATTTT. This translates into CASSLAFRADTQYF.

The rearrangement links TRBV4-1 to TRBJ2-6; D might be TRBD1 (6 bases). Per the germline V gene, CDR1 is MGHRA and CDR2 is YSYEKL. The ends were cut back, 0 bases at V and 0 bases at J, with 15 bases in the middle. CDR3 length: 19 amino acids. In DNA, the CDR3 is TGCGCCAGCAGCCAAGATTCACGGACAGTCATCTCTGGGGCCAACGTCCTGACTTTC. As protein: CASSQDSRTVISGANVLTF.

The gene calls are TRBV4-1 and TRBJ1-4, with D tentatively TRBD1 (5 bases). Germline V lookup: CDR1 MGHRA, CDR2 YSYEKL. The CDR3 extends over 18 amino acids. V lost 0 bases, J lost 6 bases, and 20 bases lay in between. CDR3 nucleotide sequence: TGCGCCAGCAGCCAAGACTCTGGGGCGTCAGATGTATATGAAAAACTGTTTTTT. Translated, it gives CASSQDSGASDVYEKLFF.

This clone has just one count. The rearrangement uses TRBV11-2 and TRBJ2-4; TRBD1 matches 9 bases. This CDR3 spans 14 amino acids. With V trimmed by 5 bases and J by 7 bases, 6 bases remained unmatched. Germline V CDR1 and CDR2: SGHAT, FQNNGV. Here the CDR3 reads CASSLGTGRNIQYF. Written as DNA, the CDR3 is TGTGCCAGCAGCCTAGGGACAGGGCGGAACATTCAGTACTTC.

This chain links TRBV14 with TRBJ1-6; D may be TRBD1 (6 bases). Germline CDR1 SGHDN, CDR2 FVKESK. This CDR3 has 18 residues. Trimming removed 2 bases at V and 4 bases at J, with 18 bases between. In DNA form, the CDR3 reads TGTGCCAGCAGCCAATTAATTCGGTCAGGGGATTATAATTCACCCCTCCACTTT. Translation: CASSQLIRSGDYNSPLHF.

The rearrangement uses TRBV19 and TRBJ1-1, with 7 bases matching TRBD1. Trimming cost V 6 bases and J 6 bases; bases outside gene matches: 4. The CDR3 is made up of 12 amino acids. Germline values: CDR1 LNHDA, CDR2 SQIVND (reference sequence). CDR3 sequence reads: CASRTQGAEAFF. The CDR3 bases are TGTGCCAGTAGGACGCAGGGGGCTGAAGCTTTCTTT.

This clone is a singleton in its sample. V and J are TRBV7-8 and TRBJ1-3; TRBD1 matches 7 bases. The trim removed 3 bases at V and 4 bases at J, leaving 6 bases unmatched. CDR1 and CDR2 (germline): SGHVS, FQNEAQ. This CDR3 has 15 residues. The CDR3 bases are TGTGCCAGCAGCTTTCGACAGGGACCAGGAAACACCATATATTTT. Protein: CASSFRQGPGNTIYF.

The rearrangement uses TRBV6-5 and TRBJ1-4; D is ambiguous. Germline V gene data show CDR1 as MNHEY and CDR2 as SVGAGI. The CDR3 consists of 13 residues. Trimming stripped 6 bases from V and 7 bases from J, with 12 bases between. CDR3: CASSLSYGEKLFF. The DNA of the CDR3 is TGTGCCAGCAGCCTATCGTATGGTGAAAAACTGTTTTTT.

The chain carries TRBV3-1 (or the pseudogene TRBV3-2) and TRBJ1-6, with D maybe TRBD1 (5 bases). The germline V gene encodes CDR1 LGHDT and CDR2 YNNKEL (reference sequence). V gave up 0 bases and J gave up 2 bases, with 11 bases separating them. This CDR3 region has 17 residues. CDR3: CASSQDLRGTYNSPLHF. The CDR3, as DNA: TGTGCCAGCAGCCAAGATCTACGGGGGACCTATAATTCACCCCTCCACTTT.

The chain couples TRBV27 to TRBJ2-7, with D tentatively TRBD2 (6 bases). The CDR3 runs to 13 residues. CDR1 is MNHEY, CDR2 SMNVEV, per germline (reference sequence). Trimming left V 5 bases short and J 3 bases short, with 11 bases between. The CDR3 sequence is CASSPAGGYEQYF. Written as DNA, the CDR3 is TGTGCCAGCAGTCCCGCCGGGGGCTACGAGCAGTACTTC.

The chain recombines TRBV5-1 with TRBJ1-6; the match to TRBD1 covers 9 bases. Germline V gene data show CDR1 as SGHRS and CDR2 as YFSETQ. There are 18 residues in the CDR3. Trimming took 4 bases from V and 7 from J; bases not matched to a gene: 15. This CDR3 is CASSPGKGQGLPNSPLHF. CDR3 in DNA: TGCGCCAGCAGCCCGGGAAAAGGACAGGGGCTACCCAATTCACCCCTCCACTTT.

J is TRBJ1-5 and V is TRBV5-8; 7 bases match TRBD1. This CDR3 has 15 amino acids. V shed 3 bases and J 1 base; nucleotides not matched to a gene: 4. CDR1 is SGHTS, CDR2 YDEGEE, per germline. Here the CDR3 DNA reads TGTGCCAGCAGCTCACGACAGGGAAGCAATCAGCCCCAGCATTTT. Encoded protein: CASSSRQGSNQPQHF.

The chain is built from TRBV7-9 and TRBJ2-7, with a weak D call TRBD2 (5 bases). Per germline, CDR1 SEHNR and CDR2 FQNEAQ (reference sequence). V shed 1 base and J shed 2 bases, with 12 bases lying between them. CDR3 size: 15 residues. This CDR3 is CASSLVGVPTYEQYF. DNA of the CDR3: TGTGCCAGCAGCTTAGTCGGGGTACCAACCTACGAGCAGTACTTC.